The 28 T cell receptor beta chains below all came from one sample that was sequenced in a study of T cell repertoires in cytomegalovirus infection. One entry per CDR3 protein, called by TCRdb with MiXCR from the reads. Here the sample spans 640,000 or so distinct CDR3 sequences, around 31% being singletons. No cognate antigen is known for these TCRs. The source material was cultured PBMCs, sampled from culture after CMV antigen stimulation. These receptor sequences come from a human donor in good health (CMV status not recorded). Some clones in this sample may be carry-over from other donors' samples.

This clonotype was recorded only once. Because the CDR3 is missing its conserved closing phenylalanine or tryptophan, this is likely a read error. The genes are TRBV7-2 and TRBJ1-6; D unclear. The CDR3 is 16 amino acids. Trimming removed 1 base at V and 3 bases at J, with 10 bases between. Looked up from germline, CDR1 is SGHTA and CDR2 is FQGNSA. In DNA form, the CDR3 reads TGTGCCAGCAGCTTAGTTGGGCAGATCTATAATTCACCCCTCCACGTG. Translating gives CASSLVGQIYNSPLHV.

This clonotype was seen more than once but under ten times. The V call is TRBV7-2, the J call TRBJ2-7; 7 bases are shared with TRBD1. This CDR3 comprises 13 residues. Germline CDR1 is SGHTA and CDR2 is FQGNSA. Trimming removed 4 bases from V and 7 bases from J; junction bases left unmatched: 7. CDR3 sequence reads: CASSWTGAEEQYF. In DNA form, the CDR3 reads TGTGCCAGCAGCTGGACAGGAGCAGAAGAGCAGTACTTC.

The chain is built from TRBV6-5 and TRBJ2-7; D is unresolved. V lost 0 bases and J lost 0, with 12 bases in between. The CDR3 is 16 residues long. In germline, CDR1 is MNHEY, CDR2 SVGAGI. CDR3 region: CASSYSYGLLSYEQYF. The CDR3 DNA reads as TGTGCCAGCAGTTACTCTTACGGGCTCCTCTCCTACGAGCAGTACTTC.

This clonotype has more than one count but fewer than ten. The rearrangement uses TRBV4-3 and TRBJ2-7, with TRBD1 identical over 12 bases. Looked up from germline, CDR1 is LGHNA and CDR2 is YSLEER. V lost 4 bases to trimming and J lost 5 bases; unmatched junction nucleotides: 12. The length of the CDR3 is 17 residues. The CDR3 loop reads CASSRERPGTGGDEQYF. The CDR3 bases are TGCGCCAGCAGCCGCGAGCGTCCCGGGACAGGGGGCGACGAGCAGTACTTC.

The rearrangement uses TRBV7-9 and TRBJ2-3; D might be TRBD1 (5 bases). CDR1 and CDR2 from the germline V gene are SEHNR and FQNEAQ (reference sequence). The CDR3 extends over 14 amino acids. V lost 3 bases to trimming and J lost 2 bases, with 9 bases between them. CDR3 sequence (DNA): TGTGCCAGCAGCTTCAGGGCCATCACAGATACGCAGTATTTT. Encoded protein: CASSFRAITDTQYF.

This chain links TRBV18 with TRBJ2-1, with 9 bases that match TRBD2. With V trimmed by 2 bases and J by 7 bases, 12 bases remained unmatched. Germline V lookup: CDR1 KGHSH, CDR2 LQKENI. The CDR3 is 17 amino acids. The CDR3 nucleotides read TGTGCCAGCTCACCATCCGTTTATGCGGGAGGGAAGAATGAGCAGTTCTTC. Translating gives CASSPSVYAGGKNEQFF.

The V gene is TRBV27, the J gene TRBJ2-7; 8 nucleotides agree with TRBD2. This CDR3 has 15 residues. Per germline, CDR1 MNHEY and CDR2 SMNVEV (reference sequence). The junction had 6 bases not matched to a gene; V was cut back by 1 base and J by 4 bases. This CDR3 is CASSLLGSGVYEQYF. The DNA for the CDR3 is TGTGCCAGCAGTTTATTGGGTAGCGGGGTATACGAGCAGTACTTC.

This clonotype was counted at least ten times. This sequence joins TRBV7-2 and TRBJ2-3; 9 bases are a match to TRBD1. Germline trimming cut 5 bases from V and 4 bases from J; bases unmatched to any gene: 7. Per the germline V gene, CDR1 is SGHTA and CDR2 is FQGNSA. The CDR3 consists of 15 residues. The CDR3, as DNA: TGTGCCAGCAGCCTGGACAGGGGAGATGCAGATACGCAGTATTTT. It codes for CASSLDRGDADTQYF.

J is TRBJ1-1 and V is TRBV12-3 or TRBV12-4; D is possibly TRBD1 (5 bases). The CDR3 is made up of 13 amino acids. V lost 7 bases, J lost 3 bases, and 12 bases lay in between. CDR3 protein: CASNLRQYTEAFF. In DNA form, the CDR3 reads TGTGCCAGCAATCTTAGACAGTACACTGAAGCTTTCTTT.

The J gene is TRBJ1-5, the V gene TRBV12-3 or TRBV12-4, with a tentative D call TRBD1 (6 bases). V was cut by 10 bases and J by 0 bases, with 25 bases left in between. The CDR3 is made up of 18 amino acids. CDR3 in amino acids: CATTRGQQSPYSNQPQHF. Here the CDR3 DNA reads TGTGCCACGACACGGGGACAACAGTCACCATATAGCAATCAGCCCCAGCATTTT.

This rearrangement joins TRBV2 to TRBJ1-4, with TRBD1 as a possible D gene (5 bases). Between the trimmed V and J ends, which lost 6 bases and 7 bases, there was a span of 9 bases. The germline gives CDR1 SNHLY, CDR2 FYNNEI. The CDR3 covers 12 residues. DNA for the CDR3: TGTGCCAGCAGGTCGGACATTGAAAAACTGTTTTTT. Translation: CASRSDIEKLFF. Full variable domain (missing parts from reference TRBV2 and TRBJ1-4): EPEVTQTPSHQVTQMGQEVILRCVPISNHLYFYWYRQILGQKVEFLVSFYNNEISEKSEIFDDQFSVERPDGSNFTLKIRSTKLEDSAMYFCASRSDIEKLFFGSGTQLSVL.

CDR3 residues: CASSPVGVAQPQHF. CDR3 nucleotides: TGTGCCAGCAGTCCAGTGGGGGTTGCGCAGCCCCAGCATTTT. J is TRBJ1-5 and V is TRBV12-3 or TRBV12-4; tentative D call: TRBD1 (5 bases). With 5 bases removed from V and 7 bases from J, the gap between germline ends came to 15 bases. The CDR3 is 14 amino acids.

The V gene is TRBV18, the J gene TRBJ2-7; 9 bases align to TRBD1. The CDR3 has 14 amino acids. Germline trimming cut 8 bases from V and 4 bases from J; bases unmatched to any gene: 9. From germline, CDR1 is KGHSH and CDR2 LQKENI. As DNA, the CDR3 is TGTGCCAGCGCAAGCGACAGGGGGTCTTACGAGCAGTACTTC. Amino acid sequence: CASASDRGSYEQYF.

A few counts support this clonotype. Here the CDR3 DNA reads TGTGCCAGCAGCTTAGGGGACTACCCCTACAATGAGCAGTTCTTC. The encoded protein is CASSLGDYPYNEQFF. The genes are TRBV7-2 and TRBJ2-1; 7 bases line up with TRBD2. The CDR3 is 15 amino acids. The V and J ends lost 1 base and 2 bases, in that order; junction bases with no gene match: 2. Germline V gene lookup returns CDR1 SGHTA and CDR2 FQGNSA.

This clonotype was detected a few times. The genes are TRBV19 and TRBJ2-7, with D possibly TRBD2 on 5 matching bases. The germline CDR1 and CDR2 sequences are LNHDA and SQIVND (reference sequence). V was clipped by 2 bases and J by 6 bases, with 11 bases between them. This CDR3 has 13 residues. The CDR3 nucleotides read TGTGCCAGTAGTATAAGGGCCGCGGGCGAGCAGTACTTC. Protein product: CASSIRAAGEQYF.

The chain is built from TRBV29-1 and TRBJ2-3, with 9 bases identical to TRBD2. The germline CDR1 and CDR2 sequences are SQVTM and ANQGSEA. The CDR3 is 14 amino acids. V trimming: 2 bases; J trimming: 7 bases; junction bases outside the gene matches: 7. The CDR3 DNA reads as TGCAGCGTTGAACGGCGGGAGGGCCGAAATACGCAGTATTTT. This encodes CSVERREGRNTQYF.

V gene TRBV28 combines with J gene TRBJ1-1, with D perhaps TRBD1 (5 bases). The CDR3 runs to 11 residues. Deletions cut 3 bases from V and 9 bases from J, with 8 bases between. Per germline, CDR1 MDHEN and CDR2 SYDVKM. The CDR3 loop reads CASSFRGKAFF. Here the CDR3 DNA reads TGTGCCAGCAGTTTTAGGGGCAAAGCTTTCTTT.

This clonotype was detected only a few times. DNA for the CDR3: TGTGCCAGCTCACCGACGCGGGGAGGCGGGTTGGACACTGAAGCTTTCTTT. It translates to CASSPTRGGGLDTEAFF. The V call is TRBV18, the J call TRBJ1-1; D is ambiguous. CDR1 and CDR2 from the germline V gene are KGHSH and LQKENI. The CDR3 extends over 17 amino acids. Trimming removed 3 bases from V and 3 bases from J, with 20 bases in between. The full variable domain, completed using reference TRBV18 and TRBJ1-1, is NAGVMQNPRHLVRRRGQEARLRCSPMKGHSHVYWYRQLPEEGLKFMVYLQKENIIDESGMPKERFSAEFPKEGPSILRIQQVVRGDSAAYFCASSPTRGGGLDTEAFFGQGTRLTVV.

The V gene is TRBV20-1, the J gene TRBJ2-5; tentative D call: TRBD1 (5 bases). The germline gives CDR1 DFQATT, CDR2 SNEGSKA (reference sequence). The CDR3 runs to 16 residues. The germline V and J ends were trimmed by 3 bases and 5 bases, with 22 bases remaining between them. For the CDR3, the DNA is TGCAGTGCTAGTGACGAAATGACAGCCGTGGATGAGACCCAGTACTTC. It is translated as CSASDEMTAVDETQYF.

This clonotype was counted only a few times. The J gene is TRBJ1-5, the V gene TRBV19; no reliable D call. The CDR3 is 15 residues long. The V and J ends lost 10 bases and 0 bases respectively, with 16 bases between them. In germline, CDR1 is LNHDA, CDR2 SQIVND (reference sequence). The CDR3 DNA reads as TGTGCCATCATCCGGCGGCCCTATAGCAATCAGCCCCAGCATTTT. It codes for CAIIRRPYSNQPQHF.

The V call is TRBV7-9, the J call TRBJ1-4, with 7 bases fitting TRBD1. Trimming at V came to 4 bases and at J to 8 bases, leaving 13 bases not matched to a gene. Germline CDR1 reads SEHNR; CDR2 reads FQNEAQ (reference sequence). This CDR3 comprises 16 residues. The CDR3 region has the DNA TGTGCCAGCAGCTCCAGGCGACAGGGCGGTGCGGAAAAACTGTTTTTT. This sequence encodes CASSSRRQGGAEKLFF.

The J gene is TRBJ1-4, the V gene TRBV28; the D is unclear. The CDR3 runs to 12 residues. Germline values: CDR1 MDHEN, CDR2 SYDVKM. V was trimmed by 6 bases and J by 7 bases, leaving 9 bases between them. CDR3 sequence: CASRERVEKLFF. The CDR3 DNA reads TGTGCCAGCAGGGAACGGGTTGAAAAACTGTTTTTT.

This chain connects TRBV29-1 to TRBJ1-2, with D perhaps TRBD1 (5 bases). Germline assignment: CDR1 SQVTM and CDR2 ANQGSEA. V gave up 6 bases and J gave up 7 bases, with 15 bases separating them. The CDR3 spans 12 residues. CDR3 residues: CSVDRGPGGYTF. The CDR3 coding sequence is TGCAGCGTGGACCGGGGACCCGGTGGCTACACCTTC.

The V call is TRBV19, the J call TRBJ2-1; possible D gene TRBD1, 6 bases. V lost 6 bases to trimming and J lost 0 bases, with 15 bases between them. The CDR3 is 16 amino acids. Germline lookup yields CDR1 LNHDA and CDR2 SQIVND (reference sequence). The CDR3 DNA follows: TGTGCCAGTAGCCCCTTTGCGGACAGCTCCTACAATGAGCAGTTCTTC. Translating it yields CASSPFADSSYNEQFF. The whole variable domain, filled in from reference TRBV19 and TRBJ2-1, reads DGGITQSPKYLFRKEGQNVTLSCEQNLNHDAMYWYRQDPGQGLRLIYYSQIVNDFQKGDIAEGYSVSREKKESFPLTVTSAQKNPTAFYLCASSPFADSSYNEQFFGPGTRLTVL.

This clonotype has just a few counts. The chain uses TRBV7-2 and TRBJ2-1; D call uncertain. CDR1 SGHTA and CDR2 FQGNSA come from the germline V gene. V gave up 1 base and J gave up 6 bases, with 10 bases separating them. This CDR3 comprises 14 residues. The CDR3 loop is CASSLGGRANEQFF. The CDR3 DNA follows: TGTGCCAGCAGCTTAGGGGGAAGGGCCAATGAGCAGTTCTTC.

The chain employs TRBV5-5 and TRBJ2-1; maybe TRBD2 (6 bases). Germline V gene sequence: CDR1 SGHKS, CDR2 YYEKEE (reference sequence). The CDR3 is 15 amino acids. V lost 0 bases, J lost 3 bases, and 10 bases lay in between. The CDR3 loop reads CASSLAVGGYNEQFF. The DNA of the CDR3 is TGTGCCAGCAGCTTGGCGGTGGGGGGCTACAATGAGCAGTTCTTC.

The V and J genes are TRBV4-3 and TRBJ2-3, with TRBD2 matching over 8 bases. CDR1 is LGHNA and CDR2 is YSLEER in the germline V gene. This CDR3 contains 18 residues. J lost 2 bases, V lost 0 bases, and 10 bases had no gene match. The CDR3 DNA reads TGCGCCAGCAGCCAAGATCTCGTAACTAGCGGAACCACAGATACGCAGTATTTT. Its protein is CASSQDLVTSGTTDTQYF.

The chain is built from TRBV9 and TRBJ2-1; TRBD2 matches at 7 bases. The CDR3 has 16 amino acids. Trimming removed 4 bases from V and 1 base from J; junction bases left unmatched: 8. The germline V gene has CDR1 SGDLS and CDR2 YYNGEE. CDR3 DNA: TGTGCCAGCAGCACCCGGGCTAGCGGTTCCTACAATGAGCAGTTCTTC. Amino acid sequence: CASSTRASGSYNEQFF.